A single sample is the source of the 14 T cell receptor beta chains below, sequenced in a study of Graves' ophthalmopathy and Graves' hyperthyroidism. RNA served as the template for amplifying TCR beta CDR3 regions. First-round RT-PCR relied on HTBI primers, and a second-round multiplex PCR came next. From the multiplex PCR reads, TCRdb called clonotypes with MiXCR, one entry per CDR3 protein. The table records 400,000 to 500,000 distinct CDR3 sequences, 20% to 25% of them present only once. The sequenced sample consisted of peripheral blood. Receptors were obtained from a woman younger than 35 with stable Graves' hyperthyroidism.

This clonotype was counted many times. The gene calls are TRBV20-1 and TRBJ2-7; D is tentatively TRBD1 or TRBD2 (5 bases each). The CDR3 sequence is 13 residues long. Germline-derived CDR1 and CDR2 are DFQATT and SNEGSKA (reference sequence). Between the trimmed V and J ends, which lost 2 bases and 2 bases, there was a span of 10 bases. The chain's CDR3 is CSARLGEPYEQYF. CDR3 DNA sequence: TGCAGTGCTAGATTAGGGGAGCCCTACGAGCAGTACTTC.

In this sample, this clonotype turned up many times. The chain couples TRBV12-3 or TRBV12-4 to TRBJ1-1; no firm D call. The CDR3 totals 13 residues. Trimming pared 4 bases from V and 6 bases from J, leaving 12 bases between. The CDR3 spells CASSSKGFAEAFF. CDR3 sequence (DNA): TGTGCCAGCAGTTCAAAGGGTTTCGCTGAAGCTTTCTTT.

This clonotype was seen at least ten times. The rearrangement uses TRBV2 and TRBJ1-1; D not certain. Germline CDR1 SNHLY, CDR2 FYNNEI. Between the trimmed V and J ends, which lost 4 bases and 1 base, there was a span of 7 bases. The CDR3 runs 13 residues. CDR3 in DNA: TGTGCCAGCAGTGGCACGAGGAACACTGAAGCTTTCTTT. It is translated as CASSGTRNTEAFF.

This clonotype occurred many times. This chain links TRBV6-5 with TRBJ2-7, with TRBD2 as a possible D gene (6 bases). CDR3 length: 14 amino acids. In germline, CDR1 is MNHEY, CDR2 SVGAGI. With 7 bases removed from V and 3 bases from J, the gap between germline ends came to 16 bases. The CDR3 DNA reads as TGTGCCAGCAAACCGGGACTTTCCTTCTACGAGCAGTACTTC. Its translation is CASKPGLSFYEQYF.

In this sample, this clonotype turned up many times. The chain carries TRBV9 and TRBJ2-5, with 8 bases matching TRBD2. Germline V gene sequence: CDR1 SGDLS, CDR2 YYNGEE. This CDR3 is 15 amino acids long. The junction had 10 bases not matched to a gene; V was cut back by 4 bases and J by 5 bases. CDR3 amino acids: CASSRSGTGGETQYF. Written as DNA, the CDR3 is TGTGCCAGCAGCCGTAGCGGGACTGGAGGGGAGACCCAGTACTTC. The entire variable domain, with the rest obtained from reference TRBV9 and TRBJ2-5, is as follows: DSGVTQTPKHLITATGQRVTLRCSPRSGDLSVYWYQQSLDQGLQFLIQYYNGEERAKGNILERFSAQQFPDLHSELNLSSLELGDSALYFCASSRSGTGGETQYFGPGTRLLVL.

The rearrangement uses TRBV11-2 and TRBJ1-1; D may be TRBD1 (6 bases). CDR1 is SGHAT and CDR2 is FQNNGV in the germline V gene. There are 14 residues in the CDR3. Trimming took off 4 bases at V and 5 bases at J, with 14 bases between the two ends. The chain's CDR3 is CASSSAGARTEAFF. The CDR3 coding sequence is TGTGCCAGCAGCTCCGCGGGGGCGAGGACTGAAGCTTTCTTT.

As concerns this clonotype: This sequence may be a read error, since a much larger clone differs from it by one base. The chain uses TRBV18 and TRBJ1-1, with TRBD1 as a possible D gene (5 bases). Germline loops: CDR1 KGHSH, CDR2 LQKENI. The CDR3 loop spans 14 amino acids. This CDR3 is CASSFGPPDTEDFF. The CDR3 nucleotides are TGTGCCAGCTCATTTGGACCTCCGGACACTGAAGATTTCTTT.

This clonotype was counted ten times or more. V and J are TRBV5-1 and TRBJ2-7; no reliable D call. Trimming left V 2 bases short and J 0 bases short, with 9 bases between. CDR3 length equals 14 residues. Germline CDR1 and CDR2: SGHRS and YFSETQ. The CDR3 reads CASSFHTDSYEQYF. CDR3 coding DNA: TGCGCCAGCAGCTTCCACACTGACTCCTACGAGCAGTACTTC.

Concerning this clonotype itself: This CDR3 is missing its conserved last phenylalanine or tryptophan, likely due to a read error. It is unclear where the CDR3 begins or ends on the DNA, so no DNA is shown, and the CDR3 is as TCRdb lists it. CDR3 in amino acids: CASSDYTGTGNHY. The rearrangement uses TRBV6-1 and TRBJ2-7; the table gives TRBD1 as D, unverified against the DNA. The germline CDR1 and CDR2 sequences are MNHNS and SASEGT. The CDR3 comprises 13 residues, both ends counted.

The rearrangement uses TRBV28 and TRBJ1-2; D is uncertain. The CDR3 totals 12 residues. Trimming took off 7 bases at V and 2 bases at J, with 8 bases between the two ends. The V gene's germline CDR1 is MDHEN and CDR2 SYDVKM. This CDR3 is CASMRGNYGYTF. The CDR3 region has the DNA TGTGCCAGCATGCGCGGAAACTATGGCTACACCTTC.

This clonotype was recorded once. The chain couples TRBV6-5 to TRBJ2-7; 7 bases match TRBD1. This CDR3 contains 15 residues. CDR1 is MNHEY and CDR2 is SVGAGI in the germline V gene. The junction had 4 bases not matched to a gene; V was cut back by 0 bases and J by 2 bases. CDR3 DNA: TGTGCCAGCAGTTACTCGACAGGGTTCCCCTACGAGCAGTACTTC. This encodes CASSYSTGFPYEQYF.

This clonotype was counted at least ten times. The rearrangement links TRBV6-5 to TRBJ2-5, with 8 bases matching TRBD1. The CDR3 is 15 residues long. Germline CDR1 and CDR2: MNHEY and SVGAGI. The junction had 8 bases not matched to a gene; V was cut back by 2 bases and J by 6 bases. In DNA, the CDR3 is TGTGCCAGCAGTTACACTCCGACAGGGGCCAAGACCCAGTACTTC. Translation gives CASSYTPTGAKTQYF.

As for this clonotype: This CDR3 fails to terminate in the conserved phenylalanine or tryptophan, so it likely reflects a read error. The chain uses TRBV6-2 or TRBV6-3 and TRBJ1-5; D remains unclear. Germline CDR1 MNHEY, CDR2 SVGEGT. The V and J ends lost 0 bases and 1 base respectively, with 10 bases between them. CDR3 length: 16 amino acids. The CDR3 here is CASSYSVPESNQPQHY. CDR3 nucleotides: TGTGCCAGCAGTTACTCGGTGCCGGAGAGCAATCAGCCCCAGCATTAT.

The chain is built from TRBV24-1 and TRBJ2-2, with D perhaps being TRBD1 or TRBD2 (5 bases each). V was trimmed by 4 bases and J by 6 bases, leaving 11 bases between them. Germline assignment: CDR1 KGHDR and CDR2 SFDVKD. The CDR3 contains 14 residues. CDR3 amino acids: CATSDWDVSGELFF. CDR3 DNA: TGTGCCACCAGTGACTGGGACGTTTCCGGGGAGCTGTTTTTT.